This T cell receptor beta chain originates from a study of blood T cell repertoires in COVID-19. Study information: Acute and convalescent COVID-19 specimens originated in the United States, Italy and Spain. In each case, the material was cDNA or gDNA derived from T cells, B-cell-depleted T cells, or PBMCs.

Looked up from germline, CDR1 is SGHTA and CDR2 is FQGNSA. Trimming cost V 2 bases and J 3 bases; bases outside gene matches: 8. The CDR3 is made up of 19 amino acids. Source study methods: Amplifying reference gene primers gave estimates of nucleated cell counts. Some clones are missing from TCRdb's copy, which holds only in-frame ones; the method was immunoSEQ multiplex PCR. Clonal size and the V and J genes are those of that table, whereas D and trimming came from the DNA. Here the sample spans about 200,000 clones, about 90% being singletons. Sequenced material: peripheral blood. The V call is TRBV7-2, the J call TRBJ2-1, with 15 bases lining up with TRBD2. This TCR was sampled from a man aged 40-55 years with active or convalescent COVID-19. The CDR3 nucleotides read TGTGCCAGCAGCTTAAGGAGGACTAGCGGGGGGGTCGGCTACAATGAGCAGTTCTTC. It specifies CASSLRRTSGGVGYNEQFF.